What follows are 21 T cell receptor beta chains derived from one specimen sequenced in a study of blood T cell repertoires in COVID-19. Repertoires were generated with immunoSEQ multiplex PCR, while TCRdb's copy carries only in-frame clones and drops some. The data hold about 77,000 clones, with approximately 80% observed a single time. The sequenced sample was peripheral blood. Every receptor here comes from a woman aged 65 to 85 with acute or convalescent COVID-19.

This clone was picked up a small number of times. The J gene is TRBJ2-7, the V gene TRBV6-5; TRBD2 matches at 11 bases. This CDR3 region has 15 residues. V shed 6 bases, J shed 3 bases, and the junction held 7 bases outside the gene matches. Germline CDR1 is MNHEY and CDR2 is SVGAGI. The CDR3 here is CASSLAGGPVYEQYF. The CDR3 coding sequence is TGTGCCAGCAGCTTAGCGGGGGGGCCCGTCTACGAGCAGTACTTC.

Comment on this clone: Other DNA sequences in the sample encode the same CDR3. The rearrangement uses TRBV19 and TRBJ2-2, with D possibly matching TRBD1 (6 bases). From germline, CDR1 is LNHDA and CDR2 SQIVND (reference sequence). The CDR3 covers 14 residues. The V end was cut by 8 bases, the J end by 1 base, with 11 bases between. The CDR3 loop is CASSQGRNTGELFF. In DNA form, the CDR3 reads TGTGCCAGTTCCCAGGGGAGGAACACCGGGGAGCTGTTTTTT. Full variable domain (rest looked up from reference TRBV19 and TRBJ2-2): DGGITQSPKYLFRKEGQNVTLSCEQNLNHDAMYWYRQDPGQGLRLIYYSQIVNDFQKGDIAEGYSVSREKKESFPLTVTSAQKNPTAFYLCASSQGRNTGELFFGEGSRLTVL.

This sequence joins TRBV4-1 and TRBJ1-6; 7 nucleotides agree with TRBD1. Germline CDR1 is MGHRA and CDR2 is YSYEKL. This CDR3 contains 16 residues. Germline trimming cut 4 bases from V and 4 bases from J; bases unmatched to any gene: 7. CDR3 sequence: CASSRERDSYNSPLHF. The CDR3, as DNA: TGCGCCAGCAGCCGAGAACGGGACAGTTATAATTCACCCCTCCACTTT.

A single count supports this clone. The chain combines TRBV5-4 with TRBJ2-3; D gene unclear. Trimming shortened V by 1 base and J by 1 base, and 10 bases separated the two germline ends. Germline CDR1 reads SGHNT; CDR2 reads YYREEE (reference sequence). The CDR3 covers 15 residues. The CDR3 region is CASSLLSSRTDTQYF. The CDR3 DNA is TGTGCCAGCAGCTTGTTGAGTTCTCGCACAGATACGCAGTATTTT.

The chain carries TRBV4-1 and TRBJ1-2; D perhaps matches TRBD1 (6 bases). Per germline, CDR1 MGHRA and CDR2 YSYEKL. This CDR3 spans 17 amino acids. The germline V and J ends were trimmed by 0 bases and 1 base, with 15 bases remaining between them. CDR3 sequence (DNA): TGCGCCAGCAGCCAAGATTTCATCGGGACACTTAACTATGGCTACACCTTC. It encodes CASSQDFIGTLNYGYTF.

The V gene is TRBV2, the J gene TRBJ2-7, with 7 bases matching TRBD1. V was pared by 7 bases and J by 0 bases, with 6 bases of the junction left unmatched. CDR1 and CDR2 from the germline V gene are SNHLY and FYNNEI. The CDR3 runs to 14 residues. The CDR3 loop is CASKYRDSSYEQYF. The CDR3 nucleotides are TGTGCCAGCAAATACCGGGACAGCTCCTACGAGCAGTACTTC.

The chain joins TRBV2 to TRBJ2-2; D not resolved. Germline V gene data show CDR1 as SNHLY and CDR2 as FYNNEI. V dropped 2 bases and J dropped 6 bases, with 16 bases sitting between them. CDR3 length equals 16 residues. The CDR3 nucleotides are TGTGCCAGCAGTGAAATGGAGAGCGCGGTCGCCGGGGAGCTGTTTTTT. It yields the protein CASSEMESAVAGELFF.

The CDR3 sequence: CASSQDPPRRVAYEQYF. The CDR3 bases are TGCGCCAGCAGCCAAGATCCCCCGAGGAGGGTTGCCTACGAGCAGTACTTC. V usage is TRBV4-1 and J usage is TRBJ2-7, with D possibly being TRBD2 (6 bases). Trimming stripped 0 bases from V and 2 bases from J, with 17 bases between. CDR3 length: 17 residues. Germline-derived CDR1 and CDR2 are MGHRA and YSYEKL.

V and J are TRBV18 and TRBJ1-3; D might be TRBD1 (6 bases). The V end was cut by 5 bases, the J end by 4 bases, with 15 bases between. The CDR3 totals 15 residues. Germline V lookup: CDR1 KGHSH, CDR2 LQKENI. As DNA, the CDR3 is TGTGCCAGCTCAGGGGCAGGGGAACCCGGAAACACCATATATTTT. This codes for CASSGAGEPGNTIYF. The complete variable domain, with remaining parts taken from reference TRBV18 and TRBJ1-3, reads NAGVMQNPRHLVRRRGQEARLRCSPMKGHSHVYWYRQLPEEGLKFMVYLQKENIIDESGMPKERFSAEFPKEGPSILRIQQVVRGDSAAYFCASSGAGEPGNTIYFGEGSWLTVV.

This clone was seen a few times. V gene TRBV9 combines with J gene TRBJ1-2; perhaps TRBD1 as D (6 bases). The CDR3 is 13 residues long. Germline V lookup: CDR1 SGDLS, CDR2 YYNGEE. The V gene lost 0 bases and the J gene lost 4 bases, with 7 bases spanning the gap. The CDR3 spells CASSVGGLYGYTF. CDR3 coding DNA: TGTGCCAGCAGCGTAGGGGGGCTCTATGGCTACACCTTC.

The chain joins TRBV3-1 (or the pseudogene TRBV3-2) to TRBJ1-2, with a possible D match to TRBD1 (5 bases). Trimming left V 4 bases short and J 7 bases short, with 16 bases between. CDR3 length: 14 residues. The germline V gene encodes CDR1 LGHDT and CDR2 YNNKEL (reference sequence). The CDR3 sequence: CASSPVAGLSGYTF. CDR3 nucleotide sequence: TGTGCCAGCAGCCCCGTCGCGGGGCTGAGTGGCTACACCTTC.

The chain is built from TRBV19 and TRBJ2-3; D might be TRBD2 (5 bases). Germline V CDR1 and CDR2: LNHDA, SQIVND (reference sequence). The CDR3 is 15 amino acids. V was cut by 3 bases and J by 2 bases, with 12 bases left in between. The CDR3 region has the DNA TGTGCCAGTAGTATTACTCGGACTGCCACAGATACGCAGTATTTT. Protein product: CASSITRTATDTQYF.

The chain is built from TRBV9 and TRBJ2-3, with 15 nucleotides matching TRBD2. The CDR3 has 20 amino acids. Trimming at V came to 0 bases and at J to 0 bases, leaving 8 bases not matched to a gene. Per the germline V gene, CDR1 is SGDLS and CDR2 is YYNGEE. The CDR3 sequence: CASSVVGLAGGLQSTDTQYF. DNA of the CDR3: TGTGCCAGCAGCGTAGTGGGACTAGCGGGGGGCCTTCAAAGCACAGATACGCAGTATTTT.

The V and J genes are TRBV6-5 and TRBJ1-1, with 10 bases fitting TRBD1. V was clipped by 6 bases and J by 4 bases; unmatched bases: 5. The CDR3 totals 14 residues. Germline V gene lookup returns CDR1 MNHEY and CDR2 SVGAGI. The CDR3 loop reads CASRWGQGITEAFF. The CDR3 DNA sequence: TGTGCCAGCAGATGGGGACAGGGGATCACTGAAGCTTTCTTT.

V and J are TRBV7-2 and TRBJ2-3, with 9 bases that match TRBD1. In germline, CDR1 is SGHTA, CDR2 FQGNSA. CDR3 length equals 16 residues. Trimming removed 2 bases from V and 2 bases from J; junction bases left unmatched: 5. The chain's CDR3 is CASSLTGTGTTDTQYF. The CDR3 DNA is TGTGCCAGCAGCTTAACCGGGACAGGGACCACAGATACGCAGTATTTT.

This clone was seen only a few times. This chain links TRBV6-5 with TRBJ1-2; 9 bases align to TRBD1. Germline CDR1 reads MNHEY; CDR2 reads SVGAGI. The CDR3 loop spans 16 amino acids. V lost 2 bases, J lost 2 bases, and 6 bases stayed unmatched. Here the CDR3 reads CASSYRGQGNNYGYTF. CDR3 nucleotide sequence: TGTGCCAGCAGTTACCGGGGACAGGGAAACAACTATGGCTACACCTTC.

The chain couples TRBV7-7 to TRBJ2-1, with unresolved D. V dropped 3 bases and J dropped 10 bases, with 13 bases sitting between them. CDR1 SSHAT and CDR2 FNYEAQ come from the germline V gene (reference sequence). The CDR3 has 13 amino acids. The CDR3 region is CASSFRLSGEQFF. CDR3 coding DNA: TGTGCCAGCAGCTTTCGCCTCAGTGGCGAGCAGTTCTTC.

The V gene is TRBV27, the J gene TRBJ2-1, with D perhaps matching TRBD2 (6 bases). The CDR3 runs 13 residues. The V end lost 5 bases, the J end lost 8 bases, and 13 bases lay between the germline ends. Germline V gene data show CDR1 as MNHEY and CDR2 as SMNVEV (reference sequence). As DNA, the CDR3 is TGTGCCAGCAGTCCGAGTCCGGGGGATGAGCAGTTCTTC. It codes for CASSPSPGDEQFF.

CDR3 DNA: TGTGCCAGCTCATCAGGGTCGGACACTGAAGCTTTCTTT. As protein: CASSSGSDTEAFF. The gene calls are TRBV18 and TRBJ1-1; D is perhaps TRBD1 (5 bases). Germline V gives CDR1 KGHSH, CDR2 LQKENI. This CDR3 spans 13 amino acids. Trimming shortened V by 5 bases and J by 3 bases, and 10 bases separated the two germline ends.

V gene TRBV6-5 combines with J gene TRBJ1-2; 10 positions match TRBD1. Trimming removed 6 bases from V and 4 bases from J; junction bases left unmatched: 2. The CDR3 is made up of 13 amino acids. In germline, CDR1 is MNHEY, CDR2 SVGAGI. The CDR3 coding sequence is TGTGCCAGCAGACGGACAGGGGGCTATGGCTACACCTTC. Its protein is CASRRTGGYGYTF.

The chain is built from TRBV27 and TRBJ1-6; the D is unclear. Looked up from germline, CDR1 is MNHEY and CDR2 is SMNVEV (reference sequence). The CDR3 totals 14 residues. Trimming removed 3 bases from V and 14 bases from J, with 17 bases in between. The DNA for the CDR3 is TGTGCCAGCAGTTTCCTCATCAATCTATCCACCCTCCACTTT. It yields the protein CASSFLINLSTLHF.